The present T cell receptor (beta chain) was sequenced within a study of cytomegalovirus exposure and HLA in healthy donors. Study results and caveats: The classifier was said to identify cytomegalovirus status with high specificity and sensitivity. The TCR clusters that emerged in the first cohort tended, a later analysis found, to co-occur in the 120 validation repertoires. The study recorded more than 150 TCR beta chains that were cytomegalovirus-associated. The authors confirmed in vitro that three CMV-associated chains were specific for CMV antigens.

Comment on this clone: The antigen is not known.

V lost 2 bases, J lost 3 bases, and 4 bases lay in between. The length of the CDR3 is 12 residues. Germline CDR1 reads MDHEN; CDR2 reads SYDVKM. Using immunoSEQ multiplex PCR, the repertoire was profiled, and TCRdb retains in-frame clones only, with some absent. The sample has about 110,000 clones, almost 96% seen once. The genes are TRBV28 and TRBJ1-1; D gene uncertain. Input material: PBMCs. The receptor was isolated from a woman aged 18-35 years in good health and CMV-seronegative. CDR3 protein: CASSLQDTEAFF. The CDR3 nucleotides are TGTGCCAGCAGTTTACAGGACACTGAAGCTTTCTTT.